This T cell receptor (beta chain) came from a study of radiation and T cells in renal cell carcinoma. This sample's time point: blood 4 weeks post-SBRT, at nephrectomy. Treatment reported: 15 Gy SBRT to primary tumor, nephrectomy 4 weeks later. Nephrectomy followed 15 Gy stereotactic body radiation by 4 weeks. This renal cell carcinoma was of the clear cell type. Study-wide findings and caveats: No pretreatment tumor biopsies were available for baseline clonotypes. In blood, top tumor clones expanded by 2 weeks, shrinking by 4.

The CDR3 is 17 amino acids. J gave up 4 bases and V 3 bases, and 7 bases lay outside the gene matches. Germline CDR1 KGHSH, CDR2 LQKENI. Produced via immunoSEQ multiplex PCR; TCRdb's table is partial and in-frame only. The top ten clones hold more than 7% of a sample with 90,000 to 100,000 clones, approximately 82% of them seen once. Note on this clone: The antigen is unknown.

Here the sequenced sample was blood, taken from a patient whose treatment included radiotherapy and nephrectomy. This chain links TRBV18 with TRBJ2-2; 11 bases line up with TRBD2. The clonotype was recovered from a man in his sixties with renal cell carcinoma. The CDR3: CASSPSPGLAVTGELFF. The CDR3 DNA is TGTGCCAGCTCACCGTCCCCGGGACTAGCGGTCACCGGGGAGCTGTTTTTT.